This T cell receptor beta chain originates from a study of T cell responses to AZD1222 COVID-19 vaccine. Study-level findings and limits: Nearly half of the spike-specific TCRs reportedly recognize variant regions that carry no mutations. CD4 TCRs covered the whole spike, strongest at regions 160-218 and 743-854.

A note on this clone: What it recognizes is unknown.

In germline, CDR1 is GTSNPN, CDR2 SVGIG (reference sequence). J gave up 1 base and V 1 base, and 3 bases lay outside the gene matches. The CDR3 totals 14 residues. Repertoires were generated with immunoSEQ multiplex PCR, while TCRdb's copy carries only in-frame clones and drops some. The table includes 140,000 or so clones, 88% detected once. The material was peripheral blood, obtained 28 days after the second AZD1222 dose. This chain links TRBV30 with TRBJ1-2; 7 positions agree with TRBD1. The TCR sequence derives from an adult who received the AZD1222 COVID-19 vaccine. The DNA of the CDR3 is TGTGCCTGGAGTGGGGACAGCTTTAACTATGGCTACACCTTC. This encodes CAWSGDSFNYGYTF.